The T cell receptor beta chain described here comes from a study of T cell repertoires in aging, cancer and after chemotherapy. General study findings and limits: Across the chemotherapy interval, each cancer cohort showed higher median generation probability, suggesting thymic rebound. In healthy donors, age-related TCR diversity loss mainly reflected lost richness. Age-matched healthy donors had significantly more diverse, less clonal blood TCR repertoires than untreated cancer patients. No conclusions about immunological memory after chemotherapy can be drawn from the repertoire data.

This CDR3 is 15 amino acids long. Germline assignment: CDR1 LNHNV and CDR2 YYDKDF (reference sequence). Trimming pared 2 bases from V and 0 bases from J, leaving 11 bases between. Multiplex touch-down PCR with TRB-A/B primers amplified rearranged V-D-J TRB sequences. TCRdb re-derived calls from the multiplex PCR reads in MiXCR, one entry per CDR3 protein. This sample has 10,000 to 15,000 distinct CDR3 sequences, with about a third found just once. This clonotype has only a few counts. Its antigen remains unknown. TCR beta rearrangements were amplified from peripheral blood genomic DNA. Sequencing was done on a sample of blood. The receptor was isolated from a human donor in good health. The donor label of this sample is uncertain. V is TRBV15 and J is TRBJ2-7; D gene ambiguous. The CDR3 sequence is CATSRSLGSSYEQYF. In nucleotides, the CDR3 is TGTGCCACCAGCAGATCACTGGGTAGCTCCTACGAGCAGTACTTC.